These 8 T cell receptor beta chains were all obtained from the same sample, sequenced in a study of T cell changes during pregnancy in multiple sclerosis. Here immunoSEQ multiplex PCR was the method, and the copy in TCRdb shows in-frame clones only, minus some. The sample carries some 42,000 clones, 70% to 90% recorded once. Sequencing used CD4+ T cells from peripheral blood mononuclear cells, obtained after pregnancy. The receptor source for this set is a female donor with multiple sclerosis, enrolled in a pregnancy study.

This clone turned up a few times. The chain uses TRBV2 and TRBJ2-7, with 9 positions matching TRBD1. Germline CDR1 reads SNHLY; CDR2 reads FYNNEI. The CDR3 contains 14 residues. The junction had 4 bases not matched to a gene; V was cut back by 3 bases and J by 4 bases. The CDR3, as DNA: TGTGCCAGCAGTGACCAGGGACAGGGTTACGAGCAGTACTTC. Translating gives CASSDQGQGYEQYF.

The CDR3 DNA reads as TGTGCCATCAGTGAGTCAGGCGACGGGGTGTATGGCTACACCTTC. This codes for CAISESGDGVYGYTF. This sequence joins TRBV10-3 and TRBJ1-2, with D unresolved. The CDR3 totals 15 residues. The germline gives CDR1 ENHRY, CDR2 SYGVKD. V lost 0 bases, J lost 5 bases, and 13 bases lay in between.

Here the CDR3 reads CASSLGPTQYF. CDR3 coding DNA: TGTGCCAGCAGCTTGGGGCCTACCCAGTACTTC. The chain carries TRBV5-6 and TRBJ2-5; D remains ambiguous. Germline V lookup: CDR1 SGHDT, CDR2 YYEEEE. Trimming removed 0 bases from V and 8 bases from J, with 5 bases in between. The CDR3 length is 11 residues.

Only a few counts were recorded for this clone. The rearrangement links TRBV5-1 to TRBJ2-7, with a weak D call TRBD1 (5 bases). Trimming took off 1 base at V and 7 bases at J, with 6 bases between the two ends. Germline-derived CDR1 and CDR2 are SGHRS and YFSETQ. The CDR3 is 11 amino acids. CDR3 sequence: CASSLKGEQYF. CDR3 nucleotides: TGCGCCAGCAGCTTGAAGGGGGAGCAGTACTTC.

This chain joins TRBV19 and TRBJ2-7, with D maybe TRBD1 (5 bases). CDR1 and CDR2 from the germline V gene are LNHDA and SQIVND (reference sequence). The CDR3 extends over 15 amino acids. The V and J ends lost 2 bases and 3 bases respectively, with 14 bases between them. The DNA of the CDR3 is TGTGCCAGTAGTATATCCTTTGGGGCATACTACGAGCAGTACTTC. It codes for CASSISFGAYYEQYF.

This chain uses TRBV5-8 with TRBJ2-3; 7 nucleotides match TRBD1. Germline V CDR1 and CDR2: SGHTS, YDEGEE. The CDR3 consists of 13 residues. The V gene end was trimmed by 6 bases and the J gene end by 4 bases; junction bases not matched to a gene: 5. The DNA for the CDR3 is TGTGCCAGCAAGTTGAGGGGGCCAGATACGCAGTATTTT. Its translation: CASKLRGPDTQYF.

This chain links TRBV5-1 with TRBJ2-1, with TRBD2 matching over 8 bases. V lost 4 bases and J lost 7; bases outside the gene matches: 10. The CDR3 has 15 amino acids. Germline-derived CDR1 and CDR2 are SGHRS and YFSETQ. CDR3 coding DNA: TGCGCCAGCAGCGGAGGGGGTAGCGGGGCTAATGAGCAGTTCTTC. Its protein is CASSGGGSGANEQFF.

The chain joins TRBV6-1 to TRBJ2-5; 8 nucleotides align to TRBD1. The J call may not be correct, given that the DNA end is closer to TRBJ2-7. This CDR3 is 14 amino acids long. Germline V gives CDR1 MNHNS, CDR2 SASEGT. CDR3: CASSAGQGNYEQYF. In nucleotides, the CDR3 is TGTGCCAGCAGTGCCGGACAGGGAAACTACGAGCAGTACTTC.